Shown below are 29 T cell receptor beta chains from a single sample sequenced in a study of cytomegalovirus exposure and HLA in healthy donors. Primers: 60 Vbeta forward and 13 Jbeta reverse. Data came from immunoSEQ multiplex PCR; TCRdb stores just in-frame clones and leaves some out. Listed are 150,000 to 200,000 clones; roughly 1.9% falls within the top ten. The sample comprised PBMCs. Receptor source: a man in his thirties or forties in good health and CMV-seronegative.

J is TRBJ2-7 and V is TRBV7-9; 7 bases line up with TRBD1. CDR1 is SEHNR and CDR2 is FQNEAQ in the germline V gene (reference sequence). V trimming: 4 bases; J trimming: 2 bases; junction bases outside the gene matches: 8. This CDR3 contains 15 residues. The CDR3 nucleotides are TGTGCCAGCAGCTCCAAACAGGGGCCAACCTACGAGCAGTACTTC. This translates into CASSSKQGPTYEQYF. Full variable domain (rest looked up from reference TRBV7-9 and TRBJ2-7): DTGVSQNPRHKITKRGQNVTFRCDPISEHNRLYWYRQTLGQGPEFLTYFQNEAQLEKSRLLSDRFSAERPKGSFSTLEIQRTEQGDSAMYLCASSSKQGPTYEQYFGPGTRLTVT.

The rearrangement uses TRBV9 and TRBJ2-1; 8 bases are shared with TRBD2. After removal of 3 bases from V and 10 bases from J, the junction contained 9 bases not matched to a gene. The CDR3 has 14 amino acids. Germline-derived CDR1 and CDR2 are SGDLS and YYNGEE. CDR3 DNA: TGTGCCAGCAGCGGTCGGGAGGGCCCCGGGGAGCAGTTCTTC. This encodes CASSGREGPGEQFF.

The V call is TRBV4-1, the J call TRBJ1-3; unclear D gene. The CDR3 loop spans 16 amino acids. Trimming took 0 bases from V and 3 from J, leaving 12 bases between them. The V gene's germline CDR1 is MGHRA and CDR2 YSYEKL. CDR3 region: CASSQEVRPGGNTIYF. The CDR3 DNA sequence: TGCGCCAGCAGCCAAGAGGTTCGGCCGGGTGGAAACACCATATATTTT.

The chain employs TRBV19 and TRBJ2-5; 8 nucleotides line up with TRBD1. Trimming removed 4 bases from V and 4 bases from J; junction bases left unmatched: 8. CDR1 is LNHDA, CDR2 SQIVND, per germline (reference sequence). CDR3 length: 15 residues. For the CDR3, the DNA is TGTGCCAGTAGTAATGGACAGGGAAATCGAGAGACCCAGTACTTC. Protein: CASSNGQGNRETQYF.

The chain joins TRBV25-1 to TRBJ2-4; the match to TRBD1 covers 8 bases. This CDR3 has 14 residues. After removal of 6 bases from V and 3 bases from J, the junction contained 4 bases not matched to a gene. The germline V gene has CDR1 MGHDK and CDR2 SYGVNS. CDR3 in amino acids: CASSGTGGKNIQYF. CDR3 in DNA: TGTGCCAGCAGCGGAACAGGGGGCAAAAACATTCAGTACTTC.

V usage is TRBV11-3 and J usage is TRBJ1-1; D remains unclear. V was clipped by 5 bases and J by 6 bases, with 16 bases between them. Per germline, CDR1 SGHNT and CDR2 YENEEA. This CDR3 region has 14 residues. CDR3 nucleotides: TGTGCCAGCAGCCCTATCCCCCGAACGGCTGAAGCTTTCTTT. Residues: CASSPIPRTAEAFF.

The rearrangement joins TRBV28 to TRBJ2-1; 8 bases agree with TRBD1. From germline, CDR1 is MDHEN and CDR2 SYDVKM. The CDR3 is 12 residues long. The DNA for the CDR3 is TGTGCTATGGGACAGGCCGGCAATGAGCAGTTCTTC. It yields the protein CAMGQAGNEQFF.

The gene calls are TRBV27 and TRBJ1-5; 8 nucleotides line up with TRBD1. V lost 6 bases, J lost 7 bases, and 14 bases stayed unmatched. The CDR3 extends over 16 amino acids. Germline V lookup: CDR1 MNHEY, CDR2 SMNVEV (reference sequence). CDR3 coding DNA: TGTGCCAGCAGAGAGATTGCCAGGGGGCCGAGACAGCCCCAGCATTTT. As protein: CASREIARGPRQPQHF.

The CDR3 DNA sequence: TGTGCCAGTAGTGCTCCGGGACTAGTTGGTACAGATACGCAGTATTTT. Translated, it gives CASSAPGLVGTDTQYF. J is TRBJ2-3 and V is TRBV19; 8 bases fit TRBD2. V dropped 5 bases and J dropped 3; count of bases not matched to a gene: 10. CDR1 LNHDA and CDR2 SQIVND come from the germline V gene (reference sequence). CDR3 length equals 16 residues.

CDR3 sequence (DNA): TGTGCCAGCTCACCACCGGCTAGTTCCCCCCAATCCTACGAGCAGTACTTC. It codes for CASSPPASSPQSYEQYF. This chain joins TRBV18 and TRBJ2-7; D remains ambiguous. V gave up 0 bases and J gave up 1 base, with 16 bases separating them. This CDR3 is built from 17 residues. Germline-derived CDR1 and CDR2 are KGHSH and LQKENI.

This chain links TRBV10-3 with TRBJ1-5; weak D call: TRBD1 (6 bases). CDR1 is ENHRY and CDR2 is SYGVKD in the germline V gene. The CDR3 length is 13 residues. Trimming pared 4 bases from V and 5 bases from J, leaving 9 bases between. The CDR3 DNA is TGTGCCATCAGTGGGCACAGGGATCAGCCCCAGCATTTT. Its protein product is CAISGHRDQPQHF.

The DNA of the CDR3 is TGTGCCAGCGGCATTTACAATGAGCAGTTCTTC. It encodes CASGIYNEQFF. V gene TRBV6-5 combines with J gene TRBJ2-1; D gene ambiguous. The germline V and J ends were trimmed by 8 bases and 4 bases, with 6 bases remaining between them. This CDR3 comprises 11 residues. From germline, CDR1 is MNHEY and CDR2 SVGAGI.

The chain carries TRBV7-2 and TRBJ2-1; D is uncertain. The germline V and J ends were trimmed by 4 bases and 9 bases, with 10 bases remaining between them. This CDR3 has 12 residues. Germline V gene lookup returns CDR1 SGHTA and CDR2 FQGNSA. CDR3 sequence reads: CASSSQRSEQFF. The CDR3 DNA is TGTGCCAGCAGCTCCCAGAGGAGTGAGCAGTTCTTC.

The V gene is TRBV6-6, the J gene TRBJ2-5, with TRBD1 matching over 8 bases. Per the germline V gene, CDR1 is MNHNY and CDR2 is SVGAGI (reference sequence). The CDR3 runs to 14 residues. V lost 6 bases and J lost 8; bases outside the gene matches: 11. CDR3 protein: CASSPTGGSFTQYF. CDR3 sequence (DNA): TGTGCCAGCAGCCCAACAGGGGGGTCTTTTACCCAGTACTTC.

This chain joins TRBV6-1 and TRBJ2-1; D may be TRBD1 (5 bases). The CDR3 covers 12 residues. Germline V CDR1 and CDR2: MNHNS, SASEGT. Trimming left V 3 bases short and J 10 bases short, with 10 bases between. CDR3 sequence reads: CASSDRVWEQFF. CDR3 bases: TGTGCCAGCAGTGACAGGGTGTGGGAGCAGTTCTTC.

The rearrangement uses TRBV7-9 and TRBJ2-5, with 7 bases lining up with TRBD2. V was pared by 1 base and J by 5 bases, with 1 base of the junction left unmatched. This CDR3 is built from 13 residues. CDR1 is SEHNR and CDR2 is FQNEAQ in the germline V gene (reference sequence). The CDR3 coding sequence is TGTGCCAGCAGCTTAGACGGGGGGGAGACCCAGTACTTC. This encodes CASSLDGGETQYF.

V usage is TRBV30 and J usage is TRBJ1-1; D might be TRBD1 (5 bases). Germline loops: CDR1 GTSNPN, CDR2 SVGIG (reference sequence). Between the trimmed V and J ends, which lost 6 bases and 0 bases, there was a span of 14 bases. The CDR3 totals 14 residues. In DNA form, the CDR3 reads TGTGCCTGTCCGGGGGGGAGCTTGAACACTGAAGCTTTCTTT. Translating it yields CACPGGSLNTEAFF.

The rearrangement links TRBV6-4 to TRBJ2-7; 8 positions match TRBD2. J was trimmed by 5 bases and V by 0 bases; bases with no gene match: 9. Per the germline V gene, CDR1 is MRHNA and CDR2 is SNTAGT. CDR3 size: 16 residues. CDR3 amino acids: CASSDSPASGFDEQYF. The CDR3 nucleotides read TGTGCCAGCAGTGACTCCCCCGCTAGCGGGTTTGACGAGCAGTACTTC.

CDR3 in amino acids: CASSLRQNQPQHF. The CDR3 DNA reads TGTGCCAGTAGTCTCCGACAGAATCAGCCCCAGCATTTT. The chain is built from TRBV19 and TRBJ1-5, with a possible D match to TRBD1 (5 bases). Germline V gives CDR1 LNHDA, CDR2 SQIVND (reference sequence). The CDR3 sequence is 13 residues long. V was trimmed by 5 bases and J by 4 bases, leaving 9 bases between them.

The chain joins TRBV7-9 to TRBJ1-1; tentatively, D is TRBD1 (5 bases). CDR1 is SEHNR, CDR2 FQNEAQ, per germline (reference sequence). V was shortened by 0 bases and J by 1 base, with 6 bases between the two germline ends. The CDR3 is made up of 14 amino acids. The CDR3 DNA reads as TGTGCCAGCAGCTTAGCCGACAGGAACACTGAAGCTTTCTTT. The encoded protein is CASSLADRNTEAFF.

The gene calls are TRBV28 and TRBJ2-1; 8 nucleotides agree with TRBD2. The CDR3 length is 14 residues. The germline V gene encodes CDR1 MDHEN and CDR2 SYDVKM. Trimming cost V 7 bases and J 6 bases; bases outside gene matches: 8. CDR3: CASNWGLAGNEQFF. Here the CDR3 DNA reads TGTGCCAGCAACTGGGGCCTAGCGGGCAATGAGCAGTTCTTC.

The CDR3 loop reads CASSLYPDPGNEQFF. The CDR3 nucleotides are TGTGCCAGCAGCTTATATCCCGACCCAGGCAATGAGCAGTTCTTC. The gene calls are TRBV7-3 and TRBJ2-1; D is ambiguous. The ends were cut back, 2 bases at V and 6 bases at J, with 14 bases in the middle. Germline CDR1 reads SGHTA; CDR2 reads FQGTGA. The CDR3 sequence is 15 residues long.

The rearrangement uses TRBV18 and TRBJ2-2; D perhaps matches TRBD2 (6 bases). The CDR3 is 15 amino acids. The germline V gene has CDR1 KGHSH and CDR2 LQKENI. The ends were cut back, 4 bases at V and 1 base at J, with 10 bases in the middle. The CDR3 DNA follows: TGTGCCAGCTCACGTACCGGGGGGAACACCGGGGAGCTGTTTTTT. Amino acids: CASSRTGGNTGELFF.

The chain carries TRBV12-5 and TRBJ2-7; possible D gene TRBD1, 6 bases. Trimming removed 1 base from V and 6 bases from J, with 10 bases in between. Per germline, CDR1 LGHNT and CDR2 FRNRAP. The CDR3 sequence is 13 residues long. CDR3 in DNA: TGTGCTAGTGGTTTGGGAACAGGGACCGAGCAGTACTTC. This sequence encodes CASGLGTGTEQYF.

CDR3 DNA: TGTGCCATCAGTGAGCGGGACAAGGAAGAGACCCAGTACTTC. This translates into CAISERDKEETQYF. The gene calls are TRBV10-3 and TRBJ2-5, with D possibly TRBD1 on 6 matching bases. V dropped 2 bases and J dropped 3 bases, with 10 bases sitting between them. CDR3 length: 14 amino acids. Germline CDR1 ENHRY, CDR2 SYGVKD.

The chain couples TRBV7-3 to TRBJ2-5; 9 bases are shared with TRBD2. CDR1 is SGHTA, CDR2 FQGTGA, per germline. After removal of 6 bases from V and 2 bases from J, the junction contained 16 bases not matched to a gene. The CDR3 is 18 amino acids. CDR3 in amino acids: CASSSIAGVKVGQETQYF. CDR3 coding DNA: TGTGCCAGCAGTTCTATAGCGGGGGTAAAGGTTGGACAAGAGACCCAGTACTTC.

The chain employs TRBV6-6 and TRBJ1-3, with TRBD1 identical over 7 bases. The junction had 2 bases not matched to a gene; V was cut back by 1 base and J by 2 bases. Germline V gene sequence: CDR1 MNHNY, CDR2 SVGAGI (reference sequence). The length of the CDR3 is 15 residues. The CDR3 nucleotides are TGTGCCAGCAGTTACTTCCAGGGGGCTGGAAACACCATATATTTT. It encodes CASSYFQGAGNTIYF.

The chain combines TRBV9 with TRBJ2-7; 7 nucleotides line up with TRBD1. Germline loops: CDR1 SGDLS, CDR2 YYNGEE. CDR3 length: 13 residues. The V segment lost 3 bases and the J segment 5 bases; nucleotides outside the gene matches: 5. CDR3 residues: CASSAQQGNEQYF. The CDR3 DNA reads TGTGCCAGCAGCGCCCAACAGGGGAACGAGCAGTACTTC.

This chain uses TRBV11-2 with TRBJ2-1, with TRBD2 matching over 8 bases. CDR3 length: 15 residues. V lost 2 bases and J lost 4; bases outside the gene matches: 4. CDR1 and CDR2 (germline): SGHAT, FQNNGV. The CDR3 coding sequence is TGTGCCAGCAGCTTAATGGCTAGCGGGTACAATGAGCAGTTCTTC. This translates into CASSLMASGYNEQFF.